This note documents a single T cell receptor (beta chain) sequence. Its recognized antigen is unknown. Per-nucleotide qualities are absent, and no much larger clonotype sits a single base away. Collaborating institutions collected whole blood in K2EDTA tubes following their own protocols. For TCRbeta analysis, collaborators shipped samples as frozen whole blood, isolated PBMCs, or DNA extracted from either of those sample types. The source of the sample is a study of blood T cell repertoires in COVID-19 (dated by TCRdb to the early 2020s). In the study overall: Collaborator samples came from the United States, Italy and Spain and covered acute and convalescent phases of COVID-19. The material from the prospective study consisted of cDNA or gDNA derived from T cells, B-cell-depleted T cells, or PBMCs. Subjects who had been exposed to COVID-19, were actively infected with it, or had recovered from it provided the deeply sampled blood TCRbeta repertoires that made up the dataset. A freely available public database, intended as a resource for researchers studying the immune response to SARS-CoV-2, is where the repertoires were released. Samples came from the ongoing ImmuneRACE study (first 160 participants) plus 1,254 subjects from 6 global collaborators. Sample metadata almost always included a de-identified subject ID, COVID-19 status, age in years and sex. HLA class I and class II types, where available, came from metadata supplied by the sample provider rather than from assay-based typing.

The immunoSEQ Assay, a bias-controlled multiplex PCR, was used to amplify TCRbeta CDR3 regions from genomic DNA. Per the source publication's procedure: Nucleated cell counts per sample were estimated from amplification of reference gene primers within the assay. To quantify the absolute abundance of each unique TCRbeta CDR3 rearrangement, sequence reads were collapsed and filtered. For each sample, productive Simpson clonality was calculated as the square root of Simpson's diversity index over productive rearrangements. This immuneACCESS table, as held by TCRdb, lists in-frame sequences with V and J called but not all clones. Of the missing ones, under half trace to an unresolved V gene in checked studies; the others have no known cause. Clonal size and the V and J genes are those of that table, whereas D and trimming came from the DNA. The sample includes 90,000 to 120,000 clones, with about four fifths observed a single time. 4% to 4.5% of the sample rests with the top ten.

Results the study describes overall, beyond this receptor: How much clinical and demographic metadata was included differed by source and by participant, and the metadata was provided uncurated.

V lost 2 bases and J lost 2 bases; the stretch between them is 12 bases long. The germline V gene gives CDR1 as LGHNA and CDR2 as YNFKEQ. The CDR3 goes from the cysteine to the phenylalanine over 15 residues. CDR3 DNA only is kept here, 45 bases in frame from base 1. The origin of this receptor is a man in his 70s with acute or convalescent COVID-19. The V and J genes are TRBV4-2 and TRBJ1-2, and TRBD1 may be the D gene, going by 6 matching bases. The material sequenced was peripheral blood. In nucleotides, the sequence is TGTGCCAGCAGCCAATCCGACGGACAGAACTATGGCTACACCTTC. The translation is CASSQSDGQNYGYTF.